Each of the 15 T cell receptor beta chains below was sequenced from the same sample in a study of cytomegalovirus exposure and HLA in healthy donors. PCR involved 60 Vbeta and 13 Jbeta primers. The table came from immunoSEQ multiplex PCR; TCRdb's copy has only in-frame clones and leaves some out. The sample lists over 150,000 clones, more than 75% seen once, with about 13% in the top ten. The sequenced material came from PBMCs. The receptor source for this set is a man aged 25 to 40 in good health and CMV-seropositive.

This chain links TRBV6-5 with TRBJ2-7, with D possibly TRBD2 on 6 matching bases. CDR3 length equals 15 residues. Per germline, CDR1 MNHEY and CDR2 SVGAGI. V was pared by 2 bases and J by 3 bases, with 14 bases between. CDR3 amino acids: CASSYGGSYVYEQYF. CDR3 bases: TGTGCCAGCAGTTACGGAGGGTCTTACGTCTACGAGCAGTACTTC.

The chain has TRBV19 and TRBJ1-5; TRBD1 aligns across 8 bases. This CDR3 is built from 15 residues. In germline, CDR1 is LNHDA, CDR2 SQIVND (reference sequence). The V segment lost 3 bases and the J segment 2 bases; nucleotides outside the gene matches: 3. The CDR3 sequence: CASSIWGQGNQPQHF. CDR3 DNA: TGTGCCAGTAGTATTTGGGGACAGGGCAATCAGCCCCAGCATTTT.

This rearrangement joins TRBV6-6 to TRBJ1-1; possibly TRBD1 for D (6 bases). This CDR3 is built from 14 residues. V was clipped by 2 bases and J by 0 bases, with 7 bases between them. The germline V gene has CDR1 MNHNY and CDR2 SVGAGI (reference sequence). The CDR3 here is CASSYAGVNTEAFF. In nucleotides, the CDR3 is TGTGCCAGCAGTTACGCAGGGGTGAACACTGAAGCTTTCTTT.

This rearrangement joins TRBV7-9 to TRBJ2-1, with a weak D call TRBD2 (6 bases). V lost 2 bases to trimming and J lost 2 bases, with 16 bases between them. Germline CDR1 is SEHNR and CDR2 is FQNEAQ (reference sequence). This CDR3 has 17 amino acids. The CDR3 DNA reads as TGTGCCAGCAGCTTATCTTCAAGCGGGCCTGCCTACAATGAGCAGTTCTTC. It yields the protein CASSLSSSGPAYNEQFF.

This chain connects TRBV4-2 to TRBJ1-6; possible D gene TRBD1, 6 bases. Germline assignment: CDR1 LGHNA and CDR2 YNFKEQ. With 0 bases removed from V and 9 bases from J, the gap between germline ends came to 12 bases. The CDR3 consists of 15 residues. The CDR3: CASSQDGGALSPLHF. CDR3 bases: TGTGCCAGCAGCCAAGATGGGGGCGCCCTTTCACCCCTCCACTTT.

The chain has TRBV5-1 and TRBJ1-5; D uncertain. CDR1 and CDR2 (germline): SGHRS, YFSETQ. CDR3 length: 13 amino acids. V dropped 4 bases and J dropped 3 bases, with 8 bases sitting between them. The CDR3 nucleotides read TGCGCCAGCAGCCTATACCCCAATCAGCCCCAGCATTTT. This translates into CASSLYPNQPQHF. Variable domain in full (rest from reference TRBV5-1 and TRBJ1-5): KAGVTQTPRYLIKTRGQQVTLSCSPISGHRSVSWYQQTPGQGLQFLFEYFSETQRNKGNFPGRFSGRQFSNSRSEMNVSTLELGDSALYLCASSLYPNQPQHFGDGTRLSIL.

The gene calls are TRBV5-1 and TRBJ2-2, with 10 bases that match TRBD1. This CDR3 region has 14 residues. V lost 8 bases and J lost 5; bases outside the gene matches: 6. The germline CDR1 and CDR2 sequences are SGHRS and YFSETQ. Here the CDR3 reads CASDPGQGTGELFF. The CDR3, as DNA: TGCGCCAGTGACCCGGGACAGGGGACCGGGGAGCTGTTTTTT.

The chain employs TRBV9 and TRBJ1-6; 7 nucleotides align to TRBD1. V gave up 4 bases and J gave up 8 bases; unmatched junction bases: 9. Germline V lookup: CDR1 SGDLS, CDR2 YYNGEE. This CDR3 contains 15 residues. CDR3 in amino acids: CASSPLQGPYSPLHF. CDR3 nucleotides: TGTGCCAGCAGCCCTCTACAGGGGCCGTATTCACCCCTCCACTTT.

The CDR3 here is CASNPGTSGTYEQYF. Written as DNA, the CDR3 is TGTGCCAGCAATCCCGGGACTAGCGGTACCTACGAGCAGTACTTC. This chain joins TRBV27 and TRBJ2-7, with 11 bases aligning to TRBD2. The J segment lost 2 bases and the V segment lost 7 bases, leaving 7 bases of the junction unmatched. CDR1 is MNHEY and CDR2 is SMNVEV in the germline V gene (reference sequence). CDR3 length: 15 residues.

This sequence joins TRBV4-2 and TRBJ2-1; TRBD2 might be the D (5 bases). Trimming pared 3 bases from V and 4 bases from J, leaving 10 bases between. This CDR3 comprises 14 residues. Per the germline V gene, CDR1 is LGHNA and CDR2 is YNFKEQ. The CDR3 loop reads CASSQLTGYNEQFF. The CDR3 DNA reads as TGTGCCAGCAGCCAGCTGACGGGATACAATGAGCAGTTCTTC.

The J gene is TRBJ2-7, the V gene TRBV7-2; TRBD2 aligns across 8 bases. V lost 5 bases and J lost 4; bases outside the gene matches: 4. Germline values: CDR1 SGHTA, CDR2 FQGNSA. This CDR3 is built from 13 residues. The chain's CDR3 is CASSPTSAYEQYF. In nucleotides, the CDR3 is TGTGCCAGCAGCCCGACTAGCGCGTACGAGCAGTACTTC.

This clone was counted a few times. The J gene is TRBJ1-5, the V gene TRBV28; possible D gene TRBD1, 5 bases. The CDR3 runs to 14 residues. Germline V lookup: CDR1 MDHEN, CDR2 SYDVKM. V was shortened by 4 bases and J by 4 bases, with 11 bases between the two germline ends. The CDR3 nucleotides are TGTGCCAGCAGTTGGGGGAGGGGAAATCAGCCCCAGCATTTT. This codes for CASSWGRGNQPQHF.

The chain employs TRBV28 and TRBJ2-7, with TRBD1 matching over 10 bases. After removal of 5 bases from V and 3 bases from J, the junction contained 10 bases not matched to a gene. The CDR3 loop spans 16 amino acids. Germline CDR1 and CDR2: MDHEN and SYDVKM. The CDR3 spells CASSGTGEGLSYEQYF. Written as DNA, the CDR3 is TGTGCCAGCAGTGGGACAGGGGAAGGGCTCAGCTACGAGCAGTACTTC.

The V and J genes are TRBV28 and TRBJ2-7; 9 nucleotides line up with TRBD1. Germline loops: CDR1 MDHEN, CDR2 SYDVKM. The CDR3 runs 17 residues. J was trimmed by 5 bases and V by 3 bases; bases with no gene match: 14. CDR3: CASSFTAQGDRADEQYF. The DNA for the CDR3 is TGTGCCAGCAGTTTTACAGCCCAAGGGGACAGGGCCGACGAGCAGTACTTC.

The chain combines TRBV25-1 with TRBJ1-6; D is unresolved. Looked up from germline, CDR1 is MGHDK and CDR2 is SYGVNS. This CDR3 is built from 18 residues. With 0 bases removed from V and 8 bases from J, the gap between germline ends came to 20 bases. CDR3 sequence reads: CASSEYCWAAFFYSPLHF. The CDR3 DNA is TGTGCCAGCAGTGAATATTGCTGGGCAGCATTTTTCTATTCACCCCTCCACTTT.